These 6 T cell receptor beta chains share one sample of origin, sequenced in a study of beta chain features in type 1 diabetes. The entirety of the isolated RNA underwent reverse transcription, so expressed TCRB transcripts were sequenced. The table came from immunoSEQ multiplex PCR; TCRdb's copy has only in-frame clones and leaves some out. This sample carries some 160,000 clones, roughly 9% of them seen once, and the ten largest clones take over 2%. The sequencing input was central memory CD4+ T cells from blood. These receptors were taken from a woman under 30 in good health.

The sample holds a few counts of this clone. V and J are TRBV9 and TRBJ2-7, with D perhaps matching TRBD2 (5 bases). Trimming cost V 2 bases and J 2 bases, with 17 bases left between them. CDR3 length: 16 amino acids. Germline V CDR1 and CDR2: SGDLS, YYNGEE. The CDR3: CASSVDVGAAPYEQYF. As DNA, the CDR3 is TGTGCCAGCAGCGTCGACGTTGGAGCGGCCCCCTACGAGCAGTACTTC.

This sequence joins TRBV7-2 and TRBJ2-1; the match to TRBD2 covers 13 bases. The germline CDR1 and CDR2 sequences are SGHTA and FQGNSA. The CDR3 is made up of 14 amino acids. The J segment lost 13 bases and the V segment lost 4 bases, leaving 7 bases of the junction unmatched. The CDR3 reads CASSSGLAGRKQFF. For the CDR3, the DNA is TGTGCCAGCAGCTCGGGACTAGCGGGAAGGAAACAGTTCTTC. The full variable domain, with the rest looked up from reference TRBV7-2 and TRBJ2-1, is GAGVSQSPSNKVTEKGKDVELRCDPISGHTALYWYRQSLGQGLEFLIYFQGNSAPDKSGLPSDRFSAERTGGSVSTLTIQRTQQEDSAVYLCASSSGLAGRKQFFGPGTRLTVL.

This chain's CDR3 is CASSQGQGIGDTQYF. In nucleotides, the CDR3 is TGTGCCAGCAGCCAGGGACAGGGAATTGGAGATACGCAGTATTTT. The chain is built from TRBV5-6 and TRBJ2-3, with TRBD1 identical over 9 bases. CDR1 and CDR2 (germline): SGHDT, YYEEEE. V lost 4 bases, J lost 5 bases, and 8 bases stayed unmatched. The CDR3 length is 15 residues.

The chain joins TRBV7-8 to TRBJ2-1; the D gene is possibly TRBD2 (6 bases). The CDR3 contains 15 residues. The germline CDR1 and CDR2 sequences are SGHVS and FQNEAQ. Trimming cost V 1 base and J 10 bases, with 17 bases left between them. The CDR3 nucleotides are TGTGCCAGCAGCTTAGGACGGGCGGGGCCCTTGGAGCAGTTCTTC. The encoded protein is CASSLGRAGPLEQFF.

This clone was observed a handful of times. The chain uses TRBV5-4 and TRBJ2-7; D is undetermined. Germline V CDR1 and CDR2: SGHNT, YYREEE (reference sequence). The CDR3 consists of 15 residues. V was clipped by 0 bases and J by 0 bases, with 10 bases between them. CDR3 nucleotides: TGTGCCAGCAGCTTGGACTCGTCTAGCTCCTACGAGCAGTACTTC. Its protein product is CASSLDSSSSYEQYF.

The V call is TRBV7-9, the J call TRBJ2-5; TRBD2 aligns across 10 bases. The CDR3 has 16 residues. Germline V CDR1 and CDR2: SEHNR, FQNEAQ (reference sequence). V shed 5 bases and J 3 bases; nucleotides not matched to a gene: 9. In DNA form, the CDR3 reads TGTGCCAGCAGCCTAGGGGTCGGACTAGCGGAAGAGACCCAGTACTTC. Its translation is CASSLGVGLAEETQYF. The whole variable domain, filled in from reference TRBV7-9 and TRBJ2-5, reads DTGVSQNPRHKITKRGQNVTFRCDPISEHNRLYWYRQTLGQGPEFLTYFQNEAQLEKSRLLSDRFSAERPKGSFSTLEIQRTEQGDSAMYLCASSLGVGLAEETQYFGPGTRLLVL.